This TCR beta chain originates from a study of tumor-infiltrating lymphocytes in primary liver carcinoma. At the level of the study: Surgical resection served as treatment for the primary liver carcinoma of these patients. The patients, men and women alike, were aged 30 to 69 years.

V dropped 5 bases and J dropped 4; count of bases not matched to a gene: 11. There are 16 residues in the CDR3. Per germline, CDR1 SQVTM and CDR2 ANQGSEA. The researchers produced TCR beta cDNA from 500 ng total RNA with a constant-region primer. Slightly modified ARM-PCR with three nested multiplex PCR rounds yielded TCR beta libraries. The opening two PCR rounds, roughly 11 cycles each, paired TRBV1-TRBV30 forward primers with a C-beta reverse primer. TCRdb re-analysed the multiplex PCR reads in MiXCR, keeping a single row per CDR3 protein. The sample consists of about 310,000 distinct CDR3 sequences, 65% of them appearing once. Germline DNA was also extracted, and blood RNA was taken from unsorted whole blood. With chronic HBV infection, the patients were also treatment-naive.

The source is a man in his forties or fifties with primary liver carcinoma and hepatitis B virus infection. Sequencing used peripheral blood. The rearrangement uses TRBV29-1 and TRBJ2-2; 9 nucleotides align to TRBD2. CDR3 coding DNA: TGCAGCGTTCTGTCAGAGATTAGCGGGAGCACCGGGGAGCTGTTTTTT. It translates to CSVLSEISGSTGELFF.